This T cell receptor beta chain was recovered during a study of vaccination and CD4 T cells after COVID-19. Between the trimmed V and J ends, which lost 3 bases and 4 bases, there was a span of 12 bases. CDR1 and CDR2 from the germline V gene are DFQATT and SNEGSKA (reference sequence). There are 13 residues in the CDR3. Treatment noted: roughly 10-day PBMC culture with coronavirus spike peptide pools or control peptides (ViraFEST assay). A word on this clonotype: Its target is not known.

At the Johns Hopkins FTIC core, DNA taken from cultured CD4+ T cells was sequenced by way of the Oncomine TCR Beta short-read assay. TCRdb analysed the PCR reads with MiXCR anew, one entry per CDR3 protein. The sample gives roughly 14,000 distinct CDR3 sequences, 52% of which show up once; roughly 17% is in the top ten. Sequenced: CD4+ T cells from blood, cultured in vitro. The rearrangement uses TRBV20-1 and TRBJ1-2; D possibly corresponds to TRBD1 (6 bases). The source is a human donor who had recovered from COVID-19. DNA of the CDR3: TGCAGTGCTAGCCTAGGACAGTCCTATGGCTACACCTTC. Translated, it gives CSASLGQSYGYTF.